These 30 T cell receptor beta chains were sequenced from one sample in a study of blood T cell repertoires in COVID-19. TCRdb keeps only in-frame clones here, not all; method: immunoSEQ multiplex PCR. The data hold some 61,000 clones, with just over 85% observed a single time. The material sequenced was peripheral blood. Every receptor here comes from a man aged 25 to 40 with acute or convalescent COVID-19.

V is TRBV7-9 and J is TRBJ2-3, with D perhaps TRBD2 (5 bases). This CDR3 has 14 amino acids. Germline V gives CDR1 SEHNR, CDR2 FQNEAQ (reference sequence). Trimming shortened V by 1 base and J by 4 bases, and 9 bases separated the two germline ends. CDR3 protein: CASSLVLGADTQYF. In DNA form, the CDR3 reads TGTGCCAGCAGCTTAGTTCTCGGGGCAGATACGCAGTATTTT.

The rearrangement links TRBV19 to TRBJ2-7, with 10 positions matching TRBD2. Trimming took 9 bases from V and 3 from J; bases not matched to a gene: 5. CDR1 is LNHDA, CDR2 SQIVND, per germline (reference sequence). The CDR3 is 13 residues long. The CDR3 sequence is CASGTSVNYEQYF. The CDR3 bases are TGTGCCAGCGGGACTAGCGTCAACTACGAGCAGTACTTC.

This sequence joins TRBV28 and TRBJ2-1; 10 bases agree with TRBD2. Per the germline V gene, CDR1 is MDHEN and CDR2 is SYDVKM. V lost 7 bases to trimming and J lost 6 bases; unmatched junction nucleotides: 9. This CDR3 has 15 amino acids. The DNA for the CDR3 is TGTGCCAGCACAGCGGGAGGGCTTAGGGGCAATGAGCAGTTCTTC. It codes for CASTAGGLRGNEQFF.

This clone was recorded a few times. The rearrangement links TRBV5-5 to TRBJ2-7, with 7 bases that match TRBD2. Germline assignment: CDR1 SGHKS and CDR2 YYEKEE (reference sequence). V was clipped by 2 bases and J by 1 base; unmatched bases: 6. The CDR3 is 15 amino acids. The DNA of the CDR3 is TGTGCCAGCAGCTTAGCTTGGGGAGGGTCCTACGAGCAGTACTTC. Its protein product is CASSLAWGGSYEQYF. Full variable domain (missing parts from reference TRBV5-5 and TRBJ2-7): DAGVTQSPTHLIKTRGQQVTLRCSPISGHKSVSWYQQVLGQGPQFIFQYYEKEERGRGNFPDRFSARQFPNYSSELNVNALLLGDSALYLCASSLAWGGSYEQYFGPGTRLTVT.

The chain recombines TRBV7-3 with TRBJ2-5, with TRBD2 as a possible D gene (6 bases). The V gene's germline CDR1 is SGHTA and CDR2 FQGTGA. The V end lost 5 bases, the J end lost 5 bases, and 12 bases lay between the germline ends. CDR3 length: 13 residues. DNA for the CDR3: TGTGCCAGCAGCAAGGGAAGCGGGGAGACCCAGTACTTC. This gives the protein CASSKGSGETQYF.

In this sample, this clone turned up once. This chain links TRBV9 with TRBJ2-5; D call uncertain. V lost 3 bases, J lost 7 bases, and 10 bases lay in between. CDR1 is SGDLS and CDR2 is YYNGEE in the germline V gene. This CDR3 comprises 12 residues. CDR3 in DNA: TGTGCCAGCAGCGGACTTACCGGGACCCAGTACTTC. Translated: CASSGLTGTQYF.

CDR3 sequence: CASSVDSGRARTGELFF. Here the CDR3 DNA reads TGTGCCAGCAGCGTCGATAGCGGGAGGGCCCGAACCGGGGAGCTGTTTTTT. V usage is TRBV9 and J usage is TRBJ2-2; TRBD2 matches at 11 bases. Germline-derived CDR1 and CDR2 are SGDLS and YYNGEE. V gave up 2 bases and J gave up 5 bases; unmatched junction bases: 8. The CDR3 loop spans 17 amino acids.

V and J are TRBV24-1 and TRBJ1-4, with D unclear. The V gene's germline CDR1 is KGHDR and CDR2 SFDVKD. Trimming shortened V by 9 bases and J by 8 bases, and 9 bases separated the two germline ends. The CDR3 is 11 residues long. In DNA form, the CDR3 reads TGTGCCACCCGATTAGCCGAAAAACTGTTTTTT. Residues: CATRLAEKLFF.

A word on this clone: Germline is not matched at one junction end, which may reflect a read error. The rearrangement uses TRBV30 and TRBJ2-7; 9 positions match TRBD2. There are 19 residues in the CDR3. CDR1 GTSNPN and CDR2 SVGIG come from the germline V gene (reference sequence). CDR3 loop: CAWSPWRVAGVRISSEQYF. CDR3 in DNA: TGTGCCTGGAGTCCCTGGAGGGTAGCGGGAGTCCGAATCTCCTCCGAGCAGTACTTC.

The chain has TRBV28 and TRBJ2-1; a weak D match, TRBD1 (5 bases). The CDR3 loop spans 12 amino acids. From germline, CDR1 is MDHEN and CDR2 SYDVKM. V lost 2 bases and J 8 bases, leaving 7 bases between the germline ends. CDR3 sequence (DNA): TGTGCCAGCAGTTTACCAGGGTATGAGCAGTTCTTC. Translated, it gives CASSLPGYEQFF.

The CDR3 bases are TGTGCCAGCAGCTTAAAGGGGACTCGGGCGATTAGCAATCAGCCCCAGCATTTT. Its protein product is CASSLKGTRAISNQPQHF. This sequence joins TRBV7-8 and TRBJ1-5, with a weak D call TRBD1 (5 bases). Germline assignment: CDR1 SGHVS and CDR2 FQNEAQ. The CDR3 sequence is 18 residues long. Trimming shortened V by 2 bases and J by 0 bases, and 17 bases separated the two germline ends.

The V and J genes are TRBV11-2 and TRBJ2-7; D may be TRBD2 (6 bases). This CDR3 is built from 14 residues. V was pared by 4 bases and J by 4 bases, with 14 bases between. In germline, CDR1 is SGHAT, CDR2 FQNNGV. The CDR3 DNA sequence: TGTGCCAGCAGCTCCCGCGGGACGGTATACGAGCAGTACTTC. Protein sequence: CASSSRGTVYEQYF.

This chain uses TRBV6-1 with TRBJ2-1, with TRBD2 matching over 7 bases. In germline, CDR1 is MNHNS, CDR2 SASEGT. Trimming at V came to 4 bases and at J to 8 bases, leaving 14 bases not matched to a gene. The CDR3 loop spans 16 amino acids. The CDR3 spells CASSGGWFGEGDEQFF. CDR3 sequence (DNA): TGTGCCAGCAGTGGGGGGTGGTTCGGGGAGGGCGATGAGCAGTTCTTC.

This chain uses TRBV3-1 (or the pseudogene TRBV3-2) with TRBJ2-7, with TRBD2 as a possible D gene (5 bases). Trimming removed 3 bases from V and 2 bases from J, with 14 bases in between. This CDR3 comprises 15 residues. Germline loops: CDR1 LGHDT, CDR2 YNNKEL (reference sequence). In nucleotides, the CDR3 is TGTGCCAGCAGCCACTATGTGGGGAGTCCCTACGAGCAGTACTTC. Translated: CASSHYVGSPYEQYF.

This clone was found once. This sequence joins TRBV14 and TRBJ1-1, with a weak D call TRBD1 (5 bases). Germline CDR1 SGHDN, CDR2 FVKESK. V lost 1 base and J 3 bases, leaving 9 bases between the germline ends. The CDR3 contains 14 residues. CDR3 region: CASSQGSGYTEAFF. For the CDR3, the DNA is TGTGCCAGCAGCCAAGGATCAGGGTACACTGAAGCTTTCTTT. The whole variable domain, remainder taken from reference TRBV14 and TRBJ1-1, is EAGVTQFPSHSVIEKGQTVTLRCDPISGHDNLYWYRRVMGKEIKFLLHFVKESKQDESGMPNNRFLAERTGGTYSTLKVQPAELEDSGVYFCASSQGSGYTEAFFGQGTRLTVV.

The chain has TRBV2 and TRBJ1-5; 8 bases map to TRBD1. V shed 8 bases and J 4 bases; nucleotides not matched to a gene: 7. The CDR3 has 14 amino acids. CDR1 and CDR2 from the germline V gene are SNHLY and FYNNEI. This CDR3 is CASGLTGVNQPQHF. The CDR3 DNA is TGTGCCAGCGGACTGACAGGGGTAAATCAGCCCCAGCATTTT.

This clone was seen a handful of times. This chain joins TRBV11-2 and TRBJ2-3, with 7 nucleotides matching TRBD2. V dropped 3 bases and J dropped 4; count of bases not matched to a gene: 7. Germline V lookup: CDR1 SGHAT, CDR2 FQNNGV. This CDR3 comprises 15 residues. The CDR3 region has the DNA TGTGCCAGCAGCTTCGCCAGCGGGATGCCAGATACGCAGTATTTT. As protein: CASSFASGMPDTQYF.

Here the CDR3 reads CASSLHQAVEQFF. CDR3 nucleotides: TGCGCCAGCAGCTTACATCAGGCTGTTGAGCAGTTCTTC. This chain joins TRBV5-1 and TRBJ2-1; D gene ambiguous. The V end lost 2 bases, the J end lost 9 bases, and 12 bases lay between the germline ends. Germline CDR1 SGHRS, CDR2 YFSETQ. The CDR3 extends over 13 amino acids.

The chain is built from TRBV20-1 and TRBJ2-7; TRBD2 might be the D (6 bases). This CDR3 contains 14 residues. Germline-derived CDR1 and CDR2 are DFQATT and SNEGSKA (reference sequence). V was clipped by 3 bases and J by 2 bases, with 14 bases between them. The CDR3 DNA sequence: TGCAGTGCTAGTCTAAGCGGGCCGCCCTACGAGCAGTACTTC. This codes for CSASLSGPPYEQYF.

This rearrangement joins TRBV6-6 to TRBJ2-7; 9 nucleotides match TRBD1. The CDR3 extends over 14 amino acids. The trim removed 2 bases at V and 5 bases at J, leaving 4 bases unmatched. Germline CDR1 is MNHNY and CDR2 is SVGAGI (reference sequence). The chain's CDR3 is CASSYGGQGNEQYF. The CDR3 nucleotides read TGTGCCAGCAGTTACGGGGGACAGGGTAACGAGCAGTACTTC.

J is TRBJ2-7 and V is TRBV10-3; TRBD2 matches 7 bases. V dropped 3 bases and J dropped 3; count of bases not matched to a gene: 8. Looked up from germline, CDR1 is ENHRY and CDR2 is SYGVKD. The CDR3 sequence is 15 residues long. CDR3 DNA sequence: TGTGCCATCAGTGAAGCGGGGCCCTGGAGCTACGAGCAGTACTTC. Protein sequence: CAISEAGPWSYEQYF.

The chain combines TRBV2 with TRBJ1-2, with 7 nucleotides matching TRBD1. J gave up 8 bases and V 1 base, and 4 bases lay outside the gene matches. Germline V lookup: CDR1 SNHLY, CDR2 FYNNEI. This CDR3 has 13 residues. As DNA, the CDR3 is TGTGCCAGCAGTGAAGGACAGGGTAACGGCTACACCTTC. Translated: CASSEGQGNGYTF.

The rearrangement joins TRBV30 to TRBJ1-3, with 7 positions matching TRBD1. The CDR3 has 14 amino acids. The germline CDR1 and CDR2 sequences are GTSNPN and SVGIG (reference sequence). Trimming at V came to 4 bases and at J to 3 bases, leaving 6 bases not matched to a gene. The CDR3: CAWNAGGDGNTIYF. As DNA, the CDR3 is TGTGCCTGGAATGCAGGGGGAGATGGAAACACCATATATTTT. The variable domain in full, with the rest retrieved from reference TRBV30 and TRBJ1-3, is SQTIHQWPATLVQPVGSPLSLECTVEGTSNPNLYWYRQAAGRGLQLLFYSVGIGQISSEVPQNLSASRPQDRQFILSSKKLLLSDSGFYLCAWNAGGDGNTIYFGEGSWLTVV.

The CDR3 region is CASSPPQGSYEQYF. In DNA, the CDR3 is TGTGCCAGCTCACCACCCCAGGGATCCTACGAGCAGTACTTC. This chain connects TRBV18 to TRBJ2-7; a possible D gene is TRBD1 (5 bases). The CDR3 length is 14 residues. V dropped 0 bases and J dropped 1 base, with 7 bases sitting between them. The germline V gene encodes CDR1 KGHSH and CDR2 LQKENI.

This clone appeared a few times. V is TRBV10-2 and J is TRBJ1-6; D is possibly TRBD1 (6 bases). Germline CDR1 and CDR2: WSHSY and SAAADI. The CDR3 length is 16 residues. Trimming cost V 6 bases and J 9 bases, with 21 bases left between them. CDR3 nucleotide sequence: TGCGCCAGCAGGAGGGGGGGCGGAGAAAAACCTTCACCCCTCCACTTT. As protein: CASRRGGGEKPSPLHF.

The chain recombines TRBV28 with TRBJ1-5; D is undetermined. Germline V lookup: CDR1 MDHEN, CDR2 SYDVKM. The V gene lost 6 bases and the J gene lost 1 base, with 13 bases spanning the gap. The CDR3 consists of 15 residues. CDR3 nucleotides: TGTGCCAGCAGACCGCGGGAGTGGAGCAATCAGCCCCAGCATTTT. Amino acids: CASRPREWSNQPQHF.

This sequence joins TRBV9 and TRBJ2-5, with 7 bases lining up with TRBD1. CDR3 length equals 15 residues. Trimming removed 3 bases from V and 1 base from J; junction bases left unmatched: 6. CDR1 and CDR2 from the germline V gene are SGDLS and YYNGEE. The DNA for the CDR3 is TGTGCCAGCAGCGCCAGACAGGGCCTCCAAGAGACCCAGTACTTC. It codes for CASSARQGLQETQYF.

This sequence joins TRBV28 and TRBJ1-5; 8 bases line up with TRBD1. Germline V gene lookup returns CDR1 MDHEN and CDR2 SYDVKM. V was pared by 6 bases and J by 7 bases, with 11 bases of the junction left unmatched. CDR3 length: 15 amino acids. CDR3 sequence: CASSLPDRGRQPQHF. DNA of the CDR3: TGTGCCAGCAGCCTGCCCGACAGGGGCAGGCAGCCCCAGCATTTT.

This clone has just a few counts. The chain has TRBV5-1 and TRBJ1-2; D gene ambiguous. V dropped 1 base and J dropped 4 bases, with 11 bases sitting between them. The length of the CDR3 is 14 residues. Germline-derived CDR1 and CDR2 are SGHRS and YFSETQ. This CDR3 reads CASSLRLEAYGYTF. Written as DNA, the CDR3 is TGCGCCAGCAGCTTGAGGTTAGAGGCCTATGGCTACACCTTC. Filled out from reference TRBV5-1 and TRBJ1-2, the complete variable domain reads KAGVTQTPRYLIKTRGQQVTLSCSPISGHRSVSWYQQTPGQGLQFLFEYFSETQRNKGNFPGRFSGRQFSNSRSEMNVSTLELGDSALYLCASSLRLEAYGYTFGSGTRLTVV.

J is TRBJ1-3 and V is TRBV7-2; 10 bases are a match to TRBD1. Germline CDR1 SGHTA, CDR2 FQGNSA. V lost 3 bases and J lost 4; bases outside the gene matches: 6. There are 16 residues in the CDR3. CDR3 nucleotide sequence: TGTGCCAGCAGCTTGTGGGGGACAGGGGTCGGAAACACCATATATTTT. It translates to CASSLWGTGVGNTIYF.